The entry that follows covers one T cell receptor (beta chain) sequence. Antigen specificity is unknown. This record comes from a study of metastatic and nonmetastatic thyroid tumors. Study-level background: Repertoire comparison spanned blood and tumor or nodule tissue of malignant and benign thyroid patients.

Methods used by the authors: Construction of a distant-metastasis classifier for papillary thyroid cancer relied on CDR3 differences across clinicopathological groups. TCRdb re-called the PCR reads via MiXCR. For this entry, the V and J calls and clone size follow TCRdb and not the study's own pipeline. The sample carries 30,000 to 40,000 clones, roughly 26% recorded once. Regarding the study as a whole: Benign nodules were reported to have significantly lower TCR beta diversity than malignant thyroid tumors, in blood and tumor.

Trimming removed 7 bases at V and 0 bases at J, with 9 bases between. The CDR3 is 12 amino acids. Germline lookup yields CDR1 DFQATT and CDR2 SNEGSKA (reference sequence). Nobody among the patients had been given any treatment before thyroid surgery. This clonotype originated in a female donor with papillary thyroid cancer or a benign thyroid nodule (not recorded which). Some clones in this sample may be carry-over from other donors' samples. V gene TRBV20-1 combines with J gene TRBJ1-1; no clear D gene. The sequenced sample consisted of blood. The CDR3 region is CSVSPLNTEAFF. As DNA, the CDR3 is TGCAGTGTATCCCCCCTGAACACTGAAGCTTTCTTT.